This T cell receptor (beta chain) originates from a study of Graves' ophthalmopathy and Graves' hyperthyroidism. The CDR3 totals 15 residues. Germline CDR1 reads LNHDA; CDR2 reads SQIVND (reference sequence). For repertoire sequencing, the TCR beta CDR3 regions were amplified from RNA transcripts. RT-PCR in the first round used HTBI primers; a second-round multiplex PCR followed. TCRdb reprocessed the multiplex PCR reads with MiXCR, giving one entry per CDR3 protein. The repertoire holds about 740,000 distinct CDR3 sequences, 40% seen once, with 44% in the top ten. Other autoimmune diseases, uncontrolled infections, pregnancy or lactation led to the exclusion of patients. Symptoms, serum thyroxine and TRAb, thyroid ultrasound, and orbital computed tomography formed the diagnostic basis. A volume of 8.5 to 10 ml of fresh peripheral blood supplied the PBMCs.

The chain uses TRBV19 and TRBJ2-7; 13 bases line up with TRBD2. The J call may not be correct, given that the DNA end is closer to TRBJ2-5. Sequences were obtained from peripheral blood. The receptor's source is an adult man with Graves' ophthalmopathy. CDR3 DNA sequence: TGTGCCAGTAGTATCGGACTAGCGGGAGCAGAGACCCAGTACTTC. Its protein is CASSIGLAGAETQYF.